This TCR beta chain was identified in a study of cytomegalovirus exposure and HLA in healthy donors. Healthy bone marrow donors made up the donors. Germline V gene sequence: CDR1 SNHLY, CDR2 FYNNEI. The CDR3 loop spans 16 amino acids. The V segment lost 4 bases and the J segment 1 base; nucleotides outside the gene matches: 5. Worth noting for this clone: Its specificity is unknown. Other DNA variants within this sample encode the same CDR3.

PCR was performed using 60 Vbeta and 13 Jbeta primers. Study processing details: Approximately 11 million of the roughly 80 million unique TCR beta chains counted in a later analysis were shared. This table comes from immunoSEQ multiplex PCR, and its TCRdb copy is limited to in-frame clones, with some not included. V, J and clone size are those of that table, while D and trimming were read from the DNA. The table has 180,000 or so clones, more than 75% seen once. The study, taken as a whole, reports: For most TCR sequences rarity was the rule, although some public TCRs occurred in many donors. A later look showed TCR association rates differing by HLA locus, highest for DRB1 and lowest for HLA-C.

The J gene is TRBJ1-1, the V gene TRBV2; 11 nucleotides line up with TRBD1. Material: PBMCs. The origin of this receptor is a woman aged 30 to 39 in good health and CMV-seropositive. The CDR3 here is CASSVGTGGQNTEAFF. The CDR3 DNA sequence: TGTGCCAGCAGTGTGGGGACAGGGGGACAGAACACTGAAGCTTTCTTT.